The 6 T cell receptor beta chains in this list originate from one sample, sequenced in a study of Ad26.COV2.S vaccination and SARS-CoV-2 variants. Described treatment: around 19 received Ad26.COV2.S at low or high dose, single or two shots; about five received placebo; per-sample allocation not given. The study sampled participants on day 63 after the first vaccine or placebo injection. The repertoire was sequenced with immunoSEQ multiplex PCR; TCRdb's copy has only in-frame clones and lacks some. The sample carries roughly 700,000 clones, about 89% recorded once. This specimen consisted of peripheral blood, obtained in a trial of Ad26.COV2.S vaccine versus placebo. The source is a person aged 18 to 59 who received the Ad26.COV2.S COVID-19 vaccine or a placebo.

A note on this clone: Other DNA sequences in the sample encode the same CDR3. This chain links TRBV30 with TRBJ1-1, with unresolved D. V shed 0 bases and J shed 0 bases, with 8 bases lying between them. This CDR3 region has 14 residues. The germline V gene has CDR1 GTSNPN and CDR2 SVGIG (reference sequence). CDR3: CAWSVQALNTEAFF. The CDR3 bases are TGTGCCTGGAGTGTCCAGGCCTTGAACACTGAAGCTTTCTTT.

The CDR3 DNA reads TGTGCCAGCAGCCAAGCCCCCAACGGGGAGCTGTTTTTT. Amino acids: CASSQAPNGELFF. The J gene is TRBJ2-2, the V gene TRBV3-1 (or the pseudogene TRBV3-2), with D hard to call. V lost 1 base and J lost 7, with 7 bases in between. CDR1 LGHDT and CDR2 YNNKEL come from the germline V gene (reference sequence). The CDR3 extends over 13 amino acids.

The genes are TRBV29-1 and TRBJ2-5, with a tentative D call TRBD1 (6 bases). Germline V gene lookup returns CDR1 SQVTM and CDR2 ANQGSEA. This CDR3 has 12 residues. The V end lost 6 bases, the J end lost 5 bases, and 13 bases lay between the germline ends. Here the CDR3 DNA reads TGCAGCGTCAGGGGCCAGGGGGAGACCCAGTACTTC. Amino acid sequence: CSVRGQGETQYF.

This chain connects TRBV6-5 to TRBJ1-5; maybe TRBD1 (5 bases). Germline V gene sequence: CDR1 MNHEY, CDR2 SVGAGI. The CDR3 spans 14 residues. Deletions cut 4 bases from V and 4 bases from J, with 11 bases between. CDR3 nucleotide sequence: TGTGCCAGCAGTTCCGGAAGGGGAAATCAGCCCCAGCATTTT. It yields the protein CASSSGRGNQPQHF.

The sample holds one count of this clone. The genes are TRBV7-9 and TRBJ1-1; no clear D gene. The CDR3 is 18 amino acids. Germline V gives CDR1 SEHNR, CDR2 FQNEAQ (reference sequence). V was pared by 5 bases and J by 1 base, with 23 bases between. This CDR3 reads CASSPRLGGLRTNTEAFF. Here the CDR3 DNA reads TGTGCCAGCAGCCCCCGTCTGGGAGGCCTGAGGACGAACACTGAAGCTTTCTTT.

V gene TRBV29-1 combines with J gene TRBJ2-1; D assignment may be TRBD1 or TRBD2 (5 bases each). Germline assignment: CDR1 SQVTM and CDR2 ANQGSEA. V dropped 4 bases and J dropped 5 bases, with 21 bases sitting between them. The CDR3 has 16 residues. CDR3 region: CSVGSFVLGRNNEQFF. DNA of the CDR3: TGCAGCGTTGGAAGTTTTGTATTGGGACGGAACAATGAGCAGTTCTTC.